The 26 T cell receptor beta chains in this list originate from one sample, sequenced in a study of cytomegalovirus exposure and HLA in healthy donors. PCR primers comprised 60 Vbeta and 13 Jbeta primers. Some clones are missing from TCRdb's copy, which holds only in-frame ones; the method was immunoSEQ multiplex PCR. The table lists tens of thousands of clones, roughly 70% of them singletons. The sequenced sample was PBMCs. The receptors derive from a man in his forties or fifties in good health and CMV-seronegative.

This rearrangement joins TRBV7-9 to TRBJ1-4; TRBD1 matches 7 bases. The CDR3 has 15 amino acids. V trimming: 3 bases; J trimming: 5 bases; junction bases outside the gene matches: 6. Germline V gives CDR1 SEHNR, CDR2 FQNEAQ (reference sequence). The CDR3 reads CASSFLGTVNEKLFF. DNA for the CDR3: TGTGCCAGCAGCTTTCTAGGGACAGTCAATGAAAAACTGTTTTTT.

The chain has TRBV7-9 and TRBJ1-1, with 8 positions matching TRBD1. The CDR3 is made up of 14 amino acids. CDR1 and CDR2 (germline): SEHNR, FQNEAQ (reference sequence). The V segment lost 4 bases and the J segment 0 bases; nucleotides outside the gene matches: 1. The CDR3, as DNA: TGTGCCAGCAGCTCGACAGGGGTGAACACTGAAGCTTTCTTT. Its protein product is CASSSTGVNTEAFF.

This chain connects TRBV7-8 to TRBJ2-2, with 7 nucleotides matching TRBD2. CDR3 size: 17 residues. V trimming: 6 bases; J trimming: 1 base; junction bases outside the gene matches: 11. CDR1 SGHVS and CDR2 FQNEAQ come from the germline V gene. The CDR3 DNA sequence: TGTGCCAGCAGACCGCTGGGAGGGAGAAAGAACACCGGGGAGCTGTTTTTT. Its translation is CASRPLGGRKNTGELFF.

This clone was seen a handful of times. A read error may produce the germline difference seen at one junction end. The chain combines TRBV7-7 with TRBJ2-1; TRBD2 is a possible D gene (6 bases). The CDR3 contains 14 residues. Germline V gene lookup returns CDR1 SSHAT and CDR2 FNYEAQ (reference sequence). The CDR3 DNA reads TGTGCTAGCAGTCAGGAGGGTCCCTACAATGAGCAGTTCTTC. Protein sequence: CASSQEGPYNEQFF.

The rearrangement joins TRBV11-1 to TRBJ2-2, with a tentative D call TRBD2 (6 bases). Germline CDR1 is SGHAT and CDR2 is FQDESV (reference sequence). This CDR3 is 16 amino acids long. V dropped 4 bases and J dropped 8 bases, with 20 bases sitting between them. The DNA of the CDR3 is TGTGCCAGCAGCTCCCGACTAGGAGGAGGAAAGGGGGAGCTGTTTTTT. It is translated as CASSSRLGGGKGELFF.

The CDR3 sequence is CSVSTVNYEQYF. CDR3 in DNA: TGCAGCGTATCTACTGTAAACTACGAGCAGTACTTC. This chain links TRBV29-1 with TRBJ2-7; no clear D. Germline lookup yields CDR1 SQVTM and CDR2 ANQGSEA. This CDR3 comprises 12 residues. With 6 bases removed from V and 3 bases from J, the gap between germline ends came to 12 bases.

This chain uses TRBV27 with TRBJ2-1; 10 bases align to TRBD1. Trimming at V came to 2 bases and at J to 10 bases, leaving 5 bases not matched to a gene. The CDR3 runs to 14 residues. Germline CDR1 MNHEY, CDR2 SMNVEV (reference sequence). CDR3 in amino acids: CASSLRDRGNEQFF. The DNA of the CDR3 is TGTGCCAGCAGTTTAAGGGACAGGGGAAACGAGCAGTTCTTC.

This chain links TRBV27 with TRBJ2-5, with D perhaps matching TRBD1 (6 bases). This CDR3 spans 18 amino acids. V was trimmed by 4 bases and J by 2 bases, leaving 23 bases between them. CDR1 MNHEY and CDR2 SMNVEV come from the germline V gene (reference sequence). The CDR3 sequence: CASSSKRPQGRYQETQYF. DNA for the CDR3: TGTGCCAGCAGTTCCAAAAGACCACAGGGAAGATATCAAGAGACCCAGTACTTC.

CDR3 bases: TGTGCCTGGAGCTGGGGCAGGGGGTACCAAGAGACCCAGTACTTC. The encoded protein is CAWSWGRGYQETQYF. The genes are TRBV30 and TRBJ2-5, with TRBD1 identical over 7 bases. The trim removed 3 bases at V and 0 bases at J, leaving 7 bases unmatched. The length of the CDR3 is 15 residues. The germline V gene has CDR1 GTSNPN and CDR2 SVGIG (reference sequence).

The chain recombines TRBV7-8 with TRBJ2-1; TRBD2 is a possible D gene (6 bases). Germline V gene lookup returns CDR1 SGHVS and CDR2 FQNEAQ. Trimming removed 2 bases at V and 4 bases at J, with 15 bases between. The CDR3 contains 16 residues. CDR3 in amino acids: CASSLRAGRLYNEQFF. CDR3 bases: TGTGCCAGCAGCTTACGTGCGGGACGTTTGTACAATGAGCAGTTCTTC. Full variable domain (missing parts from reference TRBV7-8 and TRBJ2-1): GAGVSQSPRYKVAKRGQDVALRCDPISGHVSLFWYQQALGQGPEFLTYFQNEAQLDKSGLPSDRFFAERPEGSVSTLKIQRTQQEDSAVYLCASSLRAGRLYNEQFFGPGTRLTVL.

The J gene is TRBJ1-6, the V gene TRBV28; a possible D gene is TRBD1 (5 bases). Trimming left V 5 bases short and J 9 bases short, with 17 bases between. The germline CDR1 and CDR2 sequences are MDHEN and SYDVKM. This CDR3 has 15 residues. CDR3 loop: CASSNQESGASPLHF. The CDR3 coding sequence is TGTGCCAGCAGTAATCAGGAGTCTGGGGCTTCACCCCTCCACTTT.

This clone was picked up a small number of times. The rearrangement links TRBV4-2 to TRBJ2-2, with D tentatively TRBD2 (7 bases). V was trimmed by 7 bases and J by 0 bases, leaving 15 bases between them. In germline, CDR1 is LGHNA, CDR2 YNFKEQ. This CDR3 has 16 residues. The CDR3 sequence: CASTDAGASNTGELFF. CDR3 DNA: TGTGCCAGCACCGACGCGGGGGCCTCGAACACCGGGGAGCTGTTTTTT.

The rearrangement joins TRBV27 to TRBJ2-1; 8 bases are a match to TRBD2. The trim removed 6 bases at V and 3 bases at J, leaving 7 bases unmatched. The CDR3 loop spans 15 amino acids. CDR1 and CDR2 from the germline V gene are MNHEY and SMNVEV (reference sequence). The CDR3 loop reads CASRKPGTSYNEQFF. The DNA of the CDR3 is TGTGCCAGCAGGAAGCCCGGGACTAGCTACAATGAGCAGTTCTTC.

CDR3 in DNA: TGTGCCTGGAGTGTAAACCTCATCAGACAGGCGGATCCCTACGAGCAGTACGTC. As protein: CAWSVNLIRQADPYEQYV. The J gene is TRBJ2-7, the V gene TRBV30; D perhaps matches TRBD1 (6 bases). The CDR3 runs to 18 residues. From germline, CDR1 is GTSNPN and CDR2 SVGIG (reference sequence). The ends were cut back, 0 bases at V and 2 bases at J, with 23 bases in the middle.

The gene calls are TRBV30 and TRBJ1-5, with 10 bases aligning to TRBD1. Germline-derived CDR1 and CDR2 are GTSNPN and SVGIG (reference sequence). V dropped 3 bases and J dropped 4; count of bases not matched to a gene: 9. This CDR3 comprises 16 residues. In DNA form, the CDR3 reads TGTGCCTGGAGCTCGGACAGGGGGTTTGGTAATCAGCCCCAGCATTTT. The encoded protein is CAWSSDRGFGNQPQHF.

The chain couples TRBV5-6 to TRBJ2-7, with a possible D match to TRBD2 (5 bases). Deletions cut 6 bases from V and 6 bases from J, with 16 bases between. Germline V gene lookup returns CDR1 SGHDT and CDR2 YYEEEE. The CDR3 is 13 amino acids. Here the CDR3 DNA reads TGTGCCAGCACCCGGGAACCCGCGAGCGAGCAGTACTTC. Its protein is CASTREPASEQYF.

CDR3 protein: CASSAVGGETQYF. CDR3 sequence (DNA): TGTGCCAGCAGTGCGGTAGGGGGAGAGACCCAGTACTTC. The V call is TRBV6-1, the J call TRBJ2-5; possible D gene TRBD1, 6 bases. Germline-derived CDR1 and CDR2 are MNHNS and SASEGT. Trimming removed 4 bases from V and 4 bases from J, with 10 bases in between. This CDR3 has 13 residues.

The chain carries TRBV5-1 and TRBJ2-5; tentatively, D is TRBD2 (6 bases). CDR3 length: 17 residues. CDR1 SGHRS and CDR2 YFSETQ come from the germline V gene. V was shortened by 0 bases and J by 2 bases, with 17 bases between the two germline ends. The CDR3 DNA is TGCGCCAGCAGCTTGGCCATCGGACCTGGGGGGCAAGAGACCCAGTACTTC. This sequence encodes CASSLAIGPGGQETQYF.

This chain uses TRBV10-3 with TRBJ1-1, with 8 bases that match TRBD1. Trimming took 8 bases from V and 5 from J; bases not matched to a gene: 4. The CDR3 is 12 residues long. Germline V gene data show CDR1 as ENHRY and CDR2 as SYGVKD. CDR3 nucleotide sequence: TGTGCCATCCAGACAGGGGAAACTGAAGCTTTCTTT. Residues: CAIQTGETEAFF.

The chain combines TRBV2 with TRBJ2-4; TRBD2 might be the D (6 bases). The CDR3 spans 16 residues. Germline-derived CDR1 and CDR2 are SNHLY and FYNNEI. Trimming cost V 5 bases and J 1 base, with 15 bases left between them. Here the CDR3 DNA reads TGTGCCAGCAGTAAACCCGGGGGAAACGCCAAAAACATTCAGTACTTC. Encoded protein: CASSKPGGNAKNIQYF.

V and J are TRBV4-2 and TRBJ2-5; 9 bases agree with TRBD2. The J segment lost 5 bases and the V segment lost 2 bases, leaving 9 bases of the junction unmatched. The CDR3 runs 16 residues. Per germline, CDR1 LGHNA and CDR2 YNFKEQ. Here the CDR3 reads CASSQHYSGSGETQYF. The CDR3 DNA follows: TGTGCCAGCAGCCAACATTATAGCGGGAGCGGCGAGACCCAGTACTTC.

This clone occurred a few times. The sample contains more than one DNA sequence encoding this CDR3. The DNA of the CDR3 is TGTGCCAGCAGCTTAGCGCTAGCGGGTACCTACAATGAGCAGTTCTTC. This sequence encodes CASSLALAGTYNEQFF. V and J are TRBV7-9 and TRBJ2-1; 8 bases map to TRBD2. The germline gives CDR1 SEHNR, CDR2 FQNEAQ (reference sequence). This CDR3 has 16 amino acids. The J segment lost 2 bases and the V segment lost 0 bases, leaving 3 bases of the junction unmatched. Filled out from reference TRBV7-9 and TRBJ2-1, the complete variable domain reads DTGVSQNPRHKITKRGQNVTFRCDPISEHNRLYWYRQTLGQGPEFLTYFQNEAQLEKSRLLSDRFSAERPKGSFSTLEIQRTEQGDSAMYLCASSLALAGTYNEQFFGPGTRLTVL.

This clone was detected only a few times. The CDR3 loop is CASSLEGGPDTQYF. The CDR3 DNA sequence: TGCGCCAGCAGCTTGGAGGGCGGGCCAGATACGCAGTATTTT. This chain joins TRBV5-1 and TRBJ2-3, with a tentative D call TRBD2 (5 bases). Trimming took 0 bases from V and 4 from J, leaving 9 bases between them. Germline values: CDR1 SGHRS, CDR2 YFSETQ. There are 14 residues in the CDR3.

DNA of the CDR3: TGTGCCACCAGCAGAGTTATGGAGACCCAGTACTTC. It translates to CATSRVMETQYF. V and J are TRBV15 and TRBJ2-5; D gene unclear. V was clipped by 1 base and J by 5 bases, with 5 bases between them. This CDR3 has 12 residues. Germline CDR1 and CDR2: LNHNV and YYDKDF (reference sequence).

The chain employs TRBV5-1 and TRBJ2-1; 11 nucleotides match TRBD2. Germline assignment: CDR1 SGHRS and CDR2 YFSETQ. The CDR3 runs to 15 residues. Trimming took 3 bases from V and 8 from J; bases not matched to a gene: 7. The CDR3 sequence is CASSWGLAVVDEQFF. CDR3 sequence (DNA): TGCGCCAGCAGCTGGGGACTAGCGGTCGTGGATGAGCAGTTCTTC.

V is TRBV28 and J is TRBJ1-3; no clear D gene. Trimming shortened V by 10 bases and J by 6 bases, and 13 bases separated the two germline ends. Germline V gene lookup returns CDR1 MDHEN and CDR2 SYDVKM. The CDR3 loop spans 12 amino acids. This CDR3 is CATQTRENTIYF. In DNA, the CDR3 is TGTGCCACCCAGACTAGGGAAAACACCATATATTTT.